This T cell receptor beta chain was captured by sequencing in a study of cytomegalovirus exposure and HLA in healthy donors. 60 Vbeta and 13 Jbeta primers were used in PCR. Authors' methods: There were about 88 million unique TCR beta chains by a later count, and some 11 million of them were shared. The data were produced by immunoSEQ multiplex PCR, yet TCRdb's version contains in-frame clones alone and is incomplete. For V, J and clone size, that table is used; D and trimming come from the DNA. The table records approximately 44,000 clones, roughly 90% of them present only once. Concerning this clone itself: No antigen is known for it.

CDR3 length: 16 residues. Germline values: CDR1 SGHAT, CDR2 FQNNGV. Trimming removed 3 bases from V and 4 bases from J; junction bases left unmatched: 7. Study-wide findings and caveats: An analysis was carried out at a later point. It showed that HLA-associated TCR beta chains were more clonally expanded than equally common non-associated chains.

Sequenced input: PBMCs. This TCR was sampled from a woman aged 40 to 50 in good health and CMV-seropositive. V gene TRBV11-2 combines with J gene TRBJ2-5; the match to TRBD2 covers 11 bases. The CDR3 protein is CASSFVSGGVAETQYF. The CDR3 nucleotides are TGTGCCAGCAGCTTCGTTAGCGGGGGGGTCGCAGAGACCCAGTACTTC.